This entry lists 17 T cell receptor beta chains sequenced from one sample in a study of blood T cells in healthy people across ages. Sample-barcoded 5' priming and a J-beta primer mix drove a second PCR of roughly 7 to 11 cycles. Using its own MiXCR run on the 5' RACE reads, TCRdb lists one record per CDR3 protein. The sample records 1,500,000 or so distinct CDR3 sequences, around 55% being singletons. Sequenced material: blood. The receptors originated from a man aged 18 to 30 in good health.

V and J are TRBV5-1 and TRBJ2-5; 12 bases fit TRBD2. The CDR3 sequence is 16 residues long. V shed 4 bases and J 2 bases; nucleotides not matched to a gene: 6. Germline CDR1 reads SGHRS; CDR2 reads YFSETQ. Written as DNA, the CDR3 is TGCGCCAGCAGCGGCAGACTAGCGGGGGTGCAAGAGACCCAGTACTTC. Translation: CASSGRLAGVQETQYF.

J is TRBJ2-7 and V is TRBV6-5; a possible D gene is TRBD1 (6 bases). The DNA end is a closer match to TRBJ2-5, so the J assignment may be wrong. CDR3 length: 15 residues. Germline assignment: CDR1 MNHEY and CDR2 SVGAGI. CDR3 amino acids: CASSQLQGTGETQYF. CDR3 sequence (DNA): TGTGCCAGCAGTCAACTACAGGGTACTGGAGAGACCCAGTACTTC.

The CDR3 DNA reads TGTGCCAGCAGTTATCGGGATCCATCCGTCTACGAGCAGTACTTC. Translated, it gives CASSYRDPSVYEQYF. The chain uses TRBV6-2 or TRBV6-3 and TRBJ2-7, with a weak D call TRBD2 (5 bases). Germline V gives CDR1 MNHEY, CDR2 SVGEGT. This CDR3 contains 15 residues. The germline V and J ends were trimmed by 3 bases and 3 bases, with 15 bases remaining between them.

About this clonotype itself: The junction shows a germline mismatch at one end, possibly a read error. The rearrangement joins TRBV12-3 or TRBV12-4 to TRBJ1-1; D is perhaps TRBD1 (6 bases). The CDR3 extends over 14 amino acids. The CDR3 spells CVSSPRTDFSEAFF. CDR3 in DNA: TGTGTCAGCAGCCCCCGGACAGACTTCTCTGAAGCTTTCTTT.

The rearrangement uses TRBV6-1 and TRBJ1-5; TRBD1 is a possible D gene (6 bases). The CDR3 contains 16 residues. Germline lookup yields CDR1 MNHNS and CDR2 SASEGT. V shed 6 bases and J shed 5 bases, with 20 bases lying between them. The CDR3 is CASSRPGGTPDQPQHF. The CDR3, as DNA: TGTGCCAGCAGCCGGCCGGGTGGGACACCCGATCAGCCCCAGCATTTT.

The rearrangement links TRBV7-2 to TRBJ2-5; D gene ambiguous. Trimming left V 2 bases short and J 0 bases short, with 13 bases between. The CDR3 runs 16 residues. Germline V gene data show CDR1 as SGHTA and CDR2 as FQGNSA. CDR3 amino acids: CASSLPQETYQETQYF. The CDR3 DNA is TGTGCCAGCAGCTTACCCCAGGAGACGTACCAAGAGACCCAGTACTTC.

This clonotype has only a few counts. The chain has TRBV3-1 and TRBJ2-6; no reliable D call. CDR1 is LGHDT, CDR2 YNNKEL, per germline (reference sequence). Trimming cost V 3 bases and J 0 bases, with 6 bases left between them. CDR3 length equals 15 residues. The CDR3, as DNA: TGTGCCAGCAGCCAGGCCCTCTCTGGGGCCAACGTCCTGACTTTC. Protein sequence: CASSQALSGANVLTF.

This clonotype was detected only a few times. V gene TRBV15 combines with J gene TRBJ2-1, with D uncertain. CDR3 length: 15 amino acids. Per the germline V gene, CDR1 is LNHNV and CDR2 is YYDKDF (reference sequence). The germline V and J ends were trimmed by 3 bases and 5 bases, with 14 bases remaining between them. The CDR3 spells CATSRLQVTDNEQFF. The DNA for the CDR3 is TGTGCCACCAGCAGGCTTCAGGTCACGGACAATGAGCAGTTCTTC.

This clonotype was observed a handful of times. V usage is TRBV20-1 and J usage is TRBJ2-7; D may be TRBD2 (6 bases). V was clipped by 0 bases and J by 0 bases, with 12 bases between them. CDR1 and CDR2 from the germline V gene are DFQATT and SNEGSKA (reference sequence). CDR3 length equals 15 residues. CDR3 DNA sequence: TGCAGTGCTAGAGATTTAGCGGTGAGCTCCTACGAGCAGTACTTC. It codes for CSARDLAVSSYEQYF.

The rearrangement links TRBV4-3 to TRBJ2-1; 10 positions match TRBD2. Germline lookup yields CDR1 LGHNA and CDR2 YSLEER. J gave up 9 bases and V 3 bases, and 14 bases lay outside the gene matches. This CDR3 contains 17 residues. The CDR3 nucleotides read TGCGCCAGCAGCCAGCCGAGCAGCGGGGGGGCCGGGGGTGAGCAGTTCTTC. It specifies CASSQPSSGGAGGEQFF.

The V gene is TRBV6-6, the J gene TRBJ2-7; D gene unclear. CDR1 and CDR2 from the germline V gene are MNHNY and SVGAGI (reference sequence). The CDR3 has 14 residues. Trimming took 4 bases from V and 9 from J, leaving 19 bases between them. The CDR3 loop reads CASSSRNPTVGQYF. CDR3 nucleotides: TGTGCCAGCAGTTCCCGGAACCCCACGGTAGGGCAGTACTTC.

The V and J genes are TRBV7-2 and TRBJ2-3, with TRBD2 identical over 13 bases. After removal of 2 bases from V and 1 base from J, the junction contained 9 bases not matched to a gene. Germline values: CDR1 SGHTA, CDR2 FQGNSA. CDR3 length equals 19 residues. CDR3 protein: CASSLSIRTSGGRTDTQYF. The DNA of the CDR3 is TGTGCCAGCAGCTTATCGATTAGGACTAGCGGGGGACGCACAGATACGCAGTATTTT.

This chain connects TRBV12-3 or TRBV12-4 to TRBJ2-2; 8 positions agree with TRBD1. J lost 0 bases, V lost 4 bases, and 13 bases had no gene match. There are 19 residues in the CDR3. The CDR3 is CASSSKLTGTGANTGELFF. CDR3 nucleotide sequence: TGTGCCAGCAGTTCGAAACTAACCGGGACAGGAGCGAACACCGGGGAGCTGTTTTTT.

The chain recombines TRBV7-2 with TRBJ2-4; the match to TRBD1 covers 8 bases. Germline V gene data show CDR1 as SGHTA and CDR2 as FQGNSA. V lost 1 base to trimming and J lost 13 bases; unmatched junction nucleotides: 9. This CDR3 region has 14 residues. CDR3 sequence reads: CASSLGQGAQGQYF. Here the CDR3 DNA reads TGTGCCAGCAGCTTAGGGCAGGGGGCGCAAGGGCAGTACTTC.

This clonotype was seen a few times. The chain combines TRBV7-9 with TRBJ2-7; TRBD1 might be the D (5 bases). V gave up 4 bases and J gave up 3 bases, with 25 bases separating them. This CDR3 region has 18 residues. CDR1 is SEHNR and CDR2 is FQNEAQ in the germline V gene (reference sequence). CDR3 nucleotides: TGTGCCAGCAGCTCAAACGACAGATTCCACTCTCCCCTCTACGAGCAGTACTTC. Its translation is CASSSNDRFHSPLYEQYF. The complete variable domain, with remaining parts taken from reference TRBV7-9 and TRBJ2-7, reads DTGVSQNPRHKITKRGQNVTFRCDPISEHNRLYWYRQTLGQGPEFLTYFQNEAQLEKSRLLSDRFSAERPKGSFSTLEIQRTEQGDSAMYLCASSSNDRFHSPLYEQYFGPGTRLTVT.

The V and J genes are TRBV6-5 and TRBJ2-7; tentative D call: TRBD1 (5 bases). The CDR3 sequence is 12 residues long. CDR1 is MNHEY and CDR2 is SVGAGI in the germline V gene. CDR3 residues: CATETGSYEQYF. For the CDR3, the DNA is TGTGCTACAGAAACAGGCTCCTACGAGCAGTACTTC.

This clonotype was counted between two and nine times. V and J are TRBV6-1 and TRBJ2-3; the D gene is possibly TRBD1 (5 bases). CDR3 size: 18 residues. CDR1 and CDR2 (germline): MNHNS, SASEGT. Trimming took 4 bases from V and 0 from J, leaving 20 bases between them. The CDR3 DNA reads TGTGCCAGCAGTGGGGTCATAAGGGGTGCTTATAGCACAGATACGCAGTATTTT. This gives the protein CASSGVIRGAYSTDTQYF.